The rows below give T cell receptor beta chains drawn from one sample of a study of blood T cell repertoires in COVID-19. Assay used: immunoSEQ multiplex PCR; TCRdb lists only in-frame clones, some missing. The sample records about 280,000 clones, 85% being singletons. Sequencing was performed on PBMCs or T cells enriched from blood (not recorded which). The receptors derive from a woman aged 45 to 65 who had recovered from COVID-19. The CDR3 runs from the conserved cysteine through the conserved F or W. A D gene is named only where the DNA matches it firmly. Where a row states a size, it is once, few, many or the class of an expanded clone; other rows omit it.

d_call	v_call	j_call	clone_size	cdr3_aa	cdr3_nt
-	TRBV19	TRBJ2-3	-	CATKDGGSTDTQYF	TGTGCCACTAAGGATGGGGGGAGCACAGATACGCAGTATTTT
-	TRBV19	TRBJ1-5	-	CASSTLTGGNQPQHF	TGTGCCAGTAGTACCCTTACGGGTGGCAATCAGCCCCAGCATTTT
TRBD1	TRBV3-1/TRBV3-2	TRBJ2-7	-	CASTHPGGSEQYF	TGTGCCAGCACCCATCCAGGGGGAAGCGAGCAGTACTTC
-	TRBV10-1	TRBJ2-5	-	CASAALGQETQYF	TGCGCCAGCGCGGCGCTGGGCCAAGAGACCCAGTACTTC
-	TRBV18	TRBJ2-6	-	CASSPYAVPGLFSGANVLTF	TGTGCCAGCTCACCTTACGCGGTCCCTGGATTATTTTCTGGGGCCAACGTCCTGACTTTC
-	TRBV3-1/TRBV3-2	TRBJ2-1	-	CASSQERSYNEQFF	TGTGCCAGCAGCCAAGAGCGTTCCTACAATGAGCAGTTCTTC
-	TRBV5-1	TRBJ2-6	-	CASGFGKGRSGANVLTF	TGCGCCAGCGGCTTCGGGAAAGGGCGTTCTGGGGCCAACGTCCTGACTTTC
TRBD2	TRBV5-1	TRBJ2-1	-	CASSLRETGGAYNEQFF	TGCGCCAGCAGCTTGCGAGAGACGGGGGGTGCCTACAATGAGCAGTTCTTC
TRBD2	TRBV28	TRBJ2-2	-	CASTKTSGTTGELFF	TGTGCCAGCACCAAGACTAGCGGGACAACCGGGGAGCTGTTTTTT
-	TRBV5-6	TRBJ2-3	-	CASSLGTGLSTDTQYF	TGTGCCAGCAGCTTGGGTACAGGGCTTAGCACAGATACGCAGTATTTT
TRBD2	TRBV7-9	TRBJ2-2	-	CASSPTSGRASYTGELFF	TGTGCCAGCAGCCCGACTAGCGGGAGGGCCTCCTACACCGGGGAGCTGTTTTTT
TRBD1	TRBV7-9	TRBJ2-7	-	CASSFGDSYEQYF	TGTGCCAGCAGCTTTGGGGACAGCTACGAGCAGTACTTC
TRBD2	TRBV3-1/TRBV3-2	TRBJ2-3	-	CASSQDTLAAQYF	TGTGCCAGCAGCCAAGATACCCTAGCGGCGCAGTATTTT
TRBD2	TRBV27	TRBJ2-2	-	CASSLRGLGSGELFF	TGTGCCAGCAGTTTGAGGGGACTAGGATCTGGGGAGCTGTTTTTT
-	TRBV6-2/TRBV6-3	TRBJ2-4	-	CASSYSIQRNSKNEVKNIQYF	TGTGCCAGCAGTTACTCGATTCAGCGGAACTCAAAAAATGAAGTCAAAAACATTCAGTACTTC
TRBD1	TRBV10-2	TRBJ2-7	-	CASSELGQGVDEQYF	TGCGCCAGCAGTGAGTTAGGACAGGGGGTCGACGAGCAGTACTTC
-	TRBV3-1/TRBV3-2	TRBJ1-2	-	CASSQNEGVSYGYTF	TGTGCCAGCAGCCAGAATGAAGGGGTTAGCTATGGCTACACCTTC
-	TRBV5-1	TRBJ1-3	-	CASTWQGPGSGNTIYF	TGCGCCAGCACATGGCAGGGCCCCGGCTCTGGAAACACCATATATTTT
-	TRBV2	TRBJ2-7	-	CASSEALRTSYEQYF	TGTGCCAGCAGTGAAGCGCTTCGGACTTCCTACGAGCAGTACTTC
-	TRBV5-1	TRBJ1-4	-	CASSLDRTHEKLFF	TGCGCCAGCAGCTTGGACAGAACCCATGAAAAACTGTTTTTT
-	TRBV6-5	TRBJ1-4	-	CASSYGGTNEKLFF	TGTGCCAGCAGTTACGGGGGGACTAATGAAAAACTGTTTTTT
-	TRBV12-3/TRBV12-4	TRBJ1-1	once	CASSLFNTEAFF	TGTGCCAGCAGTTTATTTAATACTGAAGCTTTCTTT
-	TRBV30	TRBJ1-6	-	CAWRPDSDSPLHF	TGTGCCTGGAGACCGGACTCAGATTCACCCCTCCACTTT
TRBD1	TRBV7-9	TRBJ2-7	-	CASSGGQRLYEQYF	TGTGCCAGCAGCGGGGGACAGCGACTTTACGAGCAGTACTTC
-	TRBV19	TRBJ1-1	-	CASSTGSGGTEAFF	TGTGCCAGTAGCACAGGGTCGGGAGGCACTGAAGCTTTCTTT
TRBD1	TRBV28	TRBJ2-7	-	CASTGTGRYEQYF	TGTGCCAGCACCGGGACAGGGCGCTACGAGCAGTACTTC
TRBD1	TRBV10-1	TRBJ1-5	-	CASSEVTGTGASNQPQHF	TGCGCCAGCAGTGAGGTAACCGGGACAGGGGCTAGCAATCAGCCCCAGCATTTT
-	TRBV7-8	TRBJ2-7	-	CASIPHAGYEQYF	TGTGCCAGCATCCCTCATGCGGGCTACGAGCAGTACTTC
TRBD1	TRBV27	TRBJ1-6	-	CASSLVQGLKAAASPLHF	TGTGCCAGCAGTTTGGTACAGGGGCTTAAGGCAGCGGCTTCACCCCTCCACTTT
TRBD2	TRBV7-3	TRBJ2-3	once	CASSLGPLAGGKDTQYF	TGTGCCAGCAGCTTAGGGCCACTAGCGGGGGGAAAAGATACGCAGTATTTT
TRBD1	TRBV11-3	TRBJ2-1	-	CASSSRGMVDEQFF	TGTGCCAGCAGCTCCAGGGGGATGGTTGATGAGCAGTTCTTC
-	TRBV5-1	TRBJ2-7	few	CASSLDAGGGYEQYF	TGCGCCAGCAGCTTGGATGCAGGGGGAGGCTACGAGCAGTACTTC
TRBD1	TRBV19	TRBJ1-2	-	CASSEYRGDYGYTF	TGTGCCAGTAGTGAGTACAGGGGAGACTATGGCTACACCTTC
-	TRBV30	TRBJ1-1	-	CARSRGGRGTEAFF	TGTGCCCGGAGCCGCGGGGGGAGAGGGACTGAAGCTTTCTTT
TRBD1	TRBV5-4	TRBJ1-3	-	CASSLDRGAGNTIYF	TGTGCCAGCAGCCTAGACAGGGGCGCGGGAAACACCATATATTTT
-	TRBV3-1/TRBV3-2	TRBJ2-5	-	CASSQRDIGELETQYF	TGTGCCAGCAGCCAACGGGACATCGGGGAATTAGAGACCCAGTACTTC
TRBD2	TRBV7-3	TRBJ2-2	-	CASSFSGDTGELFF	TGTGCCAGCAGCTTCAGCGGGGACACCGGGGAGCTGTTTTTT
-	TRBV5-1	TRBJ1-1	-	CASSVPGLVTEAFF	TGCGCCAGCAGCGTACCGGGACTCGTCACTGAAGCTTTCTTT
TRBD1	TRBV5-4	TRBJ1-4	-	CASSPGQGYATNEKLFF	TGTGCCAGCAGCCCCGGACAGGGGTATGCAACTAATGAAAAACTGTTTTTT
-	TRBV30	TRBJ2-5	few	CAWTYSVQETQYF	TGTGCCTGGACTTATAGCGTTCAAGAGACCCAGTACTTC
TRBD1	TRBV27	TRBJ2-7	-	CASSFSGTGSYEQYF	TGTGCCAGCAGTTTTTCCGGGACAGGGTCATACGAGCAGTACTTC
-	TRBV28	TRBJ1-5	once	CASSPPSQPQHF	TGTGCCAGCAGTCCACCCAGTCAGCCCCAGCATTTT
TRBD1	TRBV7-8	TRBJ1-1	-	CASSPSTGMNTEAFF	TGTGCCAGCAGCCCCTCGACAGGGATGAACACTGAAGCTTTCTTT
-	TRBV14	TRBJ2-7	-	CASSQGGTFPGEQYF	TGTGCCAGCAGCCAAGGCGGGACCTTTCCCGGCGAGCAGTACTTC
TRBD1	TRBV6-2/TRBV6-3	TRBJ1-2	few	CASSNGQGGGYTF	TGTGCCAGCAGCAACGGACAGGGGGGCGGCTACACCTTC
-	TRBV11-3	TRBJ1-1	few	CASSLGPREAFF	TGTGCCAGCAGCTTAGGTCCGCGTGAAGCTTTCTTT
-	TRBV19	TRBJ1-1	-	CASSTGGRQEAFF	TGTGCCAGTAGCACCGGGGGTCGGCAAGAAGCTTTCTTT
TRBD1	TRBV7-6	TRBJ2-1	-	CASSSGQDLISYNEQFF	TGTGCCAGCAGCTCTGGACAGGACCTAATCTCCTACAATGAGCAGTTCTTC
TRBD1	TRBV5-1	TRBJ1-1	-	CASSSGQGASGTEAFF	TGCGCCAGCAGCTCCGGACAGGGGGCAAGTGGCACTGAAGCTTTCTTT
-	TRBV20-1	TRBJ1-2	-	CSASLGLVYGYTF	TGCAGTGCTAGTCTGGGGCTGGTCTATGGCTACACCTTC
-	TRBV18	TRBJ1-1	-	CASSPPSGYTEAFF	TGTGCCAGCTCACCACCGTCGGGTTACACTGAAGCTTTCTTT
-	TRBV11-2	TRBJ1-5	-	CASSFNSNQPQHF	TGTGCCAGCAGCTTCAATAGCAATCAGCCCCAGCATTTT
-	TRBV30	TRBJ1-1	-	CAWSRRLVPEAFF	TGTGCCTGGAGTAGGAGACTGGTGCCTGAAGCTTTCTTT
-	TRBV4-3	TRBJ1-2	-	CASSQKFQGTGYTF	TGCGCCAGCAGCCAAAAGTTCCAGGGCACCGGCTACACCTTC